The clone carrying this T cell receptor beta chain has only a few counts. This sample was included in a study of type 1 and type 2 diabetes patients. The CDR3 has 17 residues. Trimming took 1 base from V and 4 from J; bases not matched to a gene: 9. Per the germline V gene, CDR1 is SGHVS and CDR2 is FNYEAQ. Amplification started from genomic DNA. Amplification of the beta chain CDR3 used 30 forward and 13 reverse multiplex primers. TCRdb called the multiplex PCR reads again in MiXCR, with one record for every CDR3 protein. The top ten hold roughly 13% of the sample, which has more than 250,000 distinct CDR3 sequences, roughly 48% seen once.

This chain joins TRBV7-6 and TRBJ2-3, with TRBD2 identical over 9 bases. The clonotype comes from a man aged 18 to 30 with type 2 diabetes. The specimen sequenced was peripheral blood mononuclear cells (PBMCs). CDR3 protein: CASSLELGGGGADTQYF. CDR3 sequence (DNA): TGTGCCAGCAGCTTAGAGTTAGGCGGGGGGGGCGCAGATACGCAGTATTTT.